This T cell receptor (beta chain) is drawn from a study of shared T cell receptors in the human thymus (TCRdb year 2021). Looking at the study overall: The study examined how the human thymus generates shared, self-reactive T-cell receptor alpha chains.

Library preparation employed the immunoSEQ multiplex PCR assay. TCRdb holds this immuneACCESS table with in-frame rearrangements only. Some clones are missing; in checked studies, unresolved V genes explain under half, and the rest has no known cause. The sample records 500,000 to 850,000 clones, about 90% of which are singletons. The ten largest make up approximately 0.0097% of the sample. In the case of this clone: What antigen it recognizes has not been identified. No base quality information exists; no much larger clone differs at one position.

CDR1 and CDR2 are read off the germline V gene as SGHTA and FQGNSA. V lost 7 bases and J lost 0 bases, and the count of bases not matched to a germline gene is 5. The CDR3 runs 14 amino acids, cysteine and phenylalanine included. The entry retains the CDR3 DNA only, 42 bases that are in frame from base 1. The data were also submitted as part of a second study, on human thymus T cells. Per the second study: Immunologically healthy infants undergoing open corrective cardiac surgery for congenital heart defects in Finland were used as donors. Thymus tissue was collected as surgical resects that were removed during corrective cardiac surgery. V and J gene segment usage appeared biased in both thymic and peripheral blood repertoires. Highly overlapping thymic TCR repertoires among unrelated individuals were reported in the related research. The study characterized TCR alpha and beta repertoires from fewer than ten infant thymus samples and four related peripheral blood samples. Donor ages ranged from roughly 6 to 244 days, and the cohort comprised 5 to 7 male and a couple of female infants. Thymocytes were mechanically released from the tissue and were stored as pellets of 10-30 million cells at -70 degrees C. A QIAsymphony instrument was used to extract genomic DNA from frozen cell pellets. TCRB and TCRAD loci were amplified from a standardized quantity of quality-controlled genomic DNA using the immunoSEQ multiplex PCR assay. Amplicons spanned the V(D)J region at a length sufficient to cover the CDR3 and identify V and J genes. The amplicons were sequenced on an Illumina platform via the commercial immunoSEQ service. Primer bias and sequencing errors were corrected as previously described, and TCRAD and TCRB were defined on the basis of the IMGT database. immunoSEQ Analyzer 3.0 and VDJTools were used for repertoire analysis, which covered basic statistics, V/J segment usage, diversity estimates, rarefaction and pairwise overlap. Diversity was estimated with Chao1, ChaoE, Efron-Thisted, Shannon and inverse Simpson indices, and also on datasets down-sampled to the smallest sample. Repertoire overlap used strict matching of CDR3 nucleotide sequence, V gene and J gene, with Jaccard-based multidimensional scaling clustering. On average, roughly 740,000 unique TCRB clonotypes were obtained from thymus samples, compared with 65,000 to 90,000 from blood samples.

The chain was built from TRBV7-2 and TRBJ2-7; 8 middle bases align to TRBD1. The sample consisted of thymocytes. The sequence came from a boy in the first two years of life with a congenital heart defect. Donor details come from another sample of the same person, matched by shared clones. Here the CDR3 is given as CASIGQGSSYEQYF. The DNA sequence reads TGTGCCAGCATCGGACAGGGAAGCTCCTACGAGCAGTACTTC.